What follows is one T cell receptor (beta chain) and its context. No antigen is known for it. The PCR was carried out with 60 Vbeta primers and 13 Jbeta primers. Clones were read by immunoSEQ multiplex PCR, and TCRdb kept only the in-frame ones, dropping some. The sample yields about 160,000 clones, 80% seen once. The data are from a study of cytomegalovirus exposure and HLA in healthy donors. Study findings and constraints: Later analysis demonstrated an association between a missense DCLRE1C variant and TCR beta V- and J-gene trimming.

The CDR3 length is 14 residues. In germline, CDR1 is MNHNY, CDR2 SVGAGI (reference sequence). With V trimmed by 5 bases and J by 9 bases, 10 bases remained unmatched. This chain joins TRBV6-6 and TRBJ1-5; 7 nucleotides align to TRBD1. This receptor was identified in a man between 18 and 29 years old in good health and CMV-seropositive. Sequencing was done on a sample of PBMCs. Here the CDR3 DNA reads TGTGCCAGCAGTACTACAGGGGCGGGGGGGCCCCAGCATTTT. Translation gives CASSTTGAGGPQHF.